This entry is about one TCR beta chain. The sample belongs to a study of blood T cell repertoires in COVID-19. Study background: The United States, Italy and Spain were the sources of the acute and convalescent COVID-19 samples. The analysed material was cDNA or gDNA that came from T cells, B-cell-depleted T cells, or PBMCs.

This CDR3 has 15 amino acids. Germline CDR1 SQVTM, CDR2 ANQGSEA. The trim removed 7 bases at V and 3 bases at J, leaving 9 bases unmatched. Authors' methods: Cell counts per sample came from amplifying reference gene primers. Generated by immunoSEQ multiplex PCR, the TCRdb table keeps only in-frame clones and is missing some. The V and J calls and clone size come from that table; D and trimming were worked out from the DNA. The profile shows around 120,000 clones, around nine tenths of them singletons. V gene TRBV29-1 combines with J gene TRBJ2-2, with 9 bases matching TRBD2. Sequences were obtained from peripheral blood. The receptor comes from a man aged 50 or older with acute or convalescent COVID-19. The DNA for the CDR3 is TGCAGCGCCCTGGGCCGCGGGAGGGACACCGGGGAGCTGTTTTTT. It translates to CSALGRGRDTGELFF.